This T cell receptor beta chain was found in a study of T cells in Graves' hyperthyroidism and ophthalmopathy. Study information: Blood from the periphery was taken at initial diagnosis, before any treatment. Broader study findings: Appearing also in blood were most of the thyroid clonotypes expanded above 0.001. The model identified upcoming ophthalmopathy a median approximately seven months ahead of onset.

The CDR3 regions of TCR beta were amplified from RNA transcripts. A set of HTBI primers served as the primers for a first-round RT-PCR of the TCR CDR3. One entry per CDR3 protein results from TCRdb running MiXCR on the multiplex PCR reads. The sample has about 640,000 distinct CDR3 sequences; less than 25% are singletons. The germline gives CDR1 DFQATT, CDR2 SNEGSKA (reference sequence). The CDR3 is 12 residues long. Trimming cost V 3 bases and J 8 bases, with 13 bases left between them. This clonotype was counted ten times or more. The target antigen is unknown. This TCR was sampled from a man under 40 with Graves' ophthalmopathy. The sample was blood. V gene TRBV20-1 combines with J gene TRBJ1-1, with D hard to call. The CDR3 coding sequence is TGCAGTGCTAGTTCCGGAACTCGCGAAGCTTTCTTT. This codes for CSASSGTREAFF.